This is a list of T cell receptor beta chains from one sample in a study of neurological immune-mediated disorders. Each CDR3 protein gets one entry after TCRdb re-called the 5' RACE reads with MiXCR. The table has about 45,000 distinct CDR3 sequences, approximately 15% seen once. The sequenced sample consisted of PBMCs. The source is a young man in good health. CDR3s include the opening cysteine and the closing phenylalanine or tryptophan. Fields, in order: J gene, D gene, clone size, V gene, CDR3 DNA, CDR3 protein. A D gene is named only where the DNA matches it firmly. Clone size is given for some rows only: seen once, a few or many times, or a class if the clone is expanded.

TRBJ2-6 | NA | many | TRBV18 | TGTGCCAGCTCACAAACGGTCTCTGGGGCCAACGTCCTGACTTTC | CASSQTVSGANVLTF
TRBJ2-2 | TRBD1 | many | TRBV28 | TGTGCCAGCAGTTTAGGACAGGGGGCTTTTTTTGTCGGGGAGCTGTTTTTT | CASSLGQGAFFVGELFF
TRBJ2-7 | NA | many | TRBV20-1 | TGCAGTGCTAGAGATGCAGGGGGGAAGAGCGGCACCTACGAGCAGTACTTC | CSARDAGGKSGTYEQYF
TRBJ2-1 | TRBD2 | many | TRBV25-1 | TGTGCCAGCAGTGAATTGACTAGCGGAGCCTACAATGAGCAGTTCTTC | CASSELTSGAYNEQFF
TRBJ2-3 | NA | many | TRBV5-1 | TGCGCCAGCAGCTCCGGGGCCCCCGTTGATACGCAGTATTTT | CASSSGAPVDTQYF
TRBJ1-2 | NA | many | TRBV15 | TGTGCCACCAGCAGAGAGGGGGGGAGGGAGCTTGGCCTCATTTCACCCGCTTATGGCTACACCTTC | CATSREGGRELGLISPAYGYTF
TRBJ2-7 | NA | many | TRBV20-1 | TGCAGTGCTAGTTTTGTTCAGGGGGGCGAGCAGTACTTC | CSASFVQGGEQYF
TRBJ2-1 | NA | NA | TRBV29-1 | TGCAGCGTAACCGGGACCAAAAATGTCTACGAGCAGTTCTTC | CSVTGTKNVYEQFF
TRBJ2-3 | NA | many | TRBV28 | TGTGCCAGCAGTGGATGGGGGTCCGGCACAGATACGCAGTATTTT | CASSGWGSGTDTQYF
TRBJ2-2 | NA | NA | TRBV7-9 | TGTGCCAGCACTCCCCCGGAGGCTGACTACACCGGGGAGCTGTTTTTT | CASTPPEADYTGELFF
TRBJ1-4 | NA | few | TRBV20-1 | TGCAGTAGTATAGGGGCCCTTAATGAAAAACTGTTTTTT | CSSIGALNEKLFF
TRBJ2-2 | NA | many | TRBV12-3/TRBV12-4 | TGTGCCAGCAGTCCCCAGACAGGCACCGGGGAGCTGTTTTTT | CASSPQTGTGELFF
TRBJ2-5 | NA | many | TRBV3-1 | TGTGCCAGCAGCCAACGAAGGGAGACCCAGTACTTC | CASSQRRETQYF
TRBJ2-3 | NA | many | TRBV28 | TGTGCCAGCAGTCAGCCCCACACAGATACGCAGTATTTT | CASSQPHTDTQYF
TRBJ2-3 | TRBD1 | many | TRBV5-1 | TGCGCCAGCAGCTTGGGACAGGGGGGCACAGATACGCAGTATTTT | CASSLGQGGTDTQYF
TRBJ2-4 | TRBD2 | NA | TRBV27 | TGTGCCAGCAGTTCCACACAAGCGGGAGGGCCTTTCGGCAAAAACATTCAGTACTTC | CASSSTQAGGPFGKNIQYF
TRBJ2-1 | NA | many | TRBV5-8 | TGTGCCAGCAGCTTGGGCGGAAATGAGCAGTTCTTC | CASSLGGNEQFF
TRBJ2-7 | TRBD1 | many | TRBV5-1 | TGCGCCAGCAGCCGACAGGGGGAGGCCTACGAGCAGTACTTC | CASSRQGEAYEQYF
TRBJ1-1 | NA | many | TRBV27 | TGTGCCAGTAAGACCGGGGGGACTGAAGCTTTCTTT | CASKTGGTEAFF
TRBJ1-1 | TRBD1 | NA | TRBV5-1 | TGCGCCAGCAGACAACAGGGACAGGGGGCTTATAACACTGAAGCTTTCTTT | CASRQQGQGAYNTEAFF
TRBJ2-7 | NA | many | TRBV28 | TGTGCCAGCAGTACGAACTCCTACGAGCAGTACTTC | CASSTNSYEQYF
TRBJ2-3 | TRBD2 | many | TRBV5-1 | TGCGCCAGCAGCTTACAACTAGCGGACACGCAGTATTTT | CASSLQLADTQYF
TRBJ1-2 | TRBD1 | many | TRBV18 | TGTGCCAGCTCGCTAGAGTGGAGGGGGCTTGGAGATGGCTACACCTTC | CASSLEWRGLGDGYTF
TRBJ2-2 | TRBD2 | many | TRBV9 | TGTGCCAGCGGGAGGGGTAGAACCGGGGAGCTGTTTTTT | CASGRGRTGELFF
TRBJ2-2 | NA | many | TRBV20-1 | TGCAGTGCTAGCTCGAACACCGGGGAGCTGTTTTTT | CSASSNTGELFF
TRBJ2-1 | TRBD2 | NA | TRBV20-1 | TGCAGTGCTAGAGGCGATTTCGAGGGCGGGGGCAATGAGCAGTTCTTC | CSARGDFEGGGNEQFF
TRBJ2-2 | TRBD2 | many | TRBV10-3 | TGTGCCATCAGTGAGGGGAGACTAGCGGGGACAACGGACGGGGAGCTGTTTTTT | CAISEGRLAGTTDGELFF
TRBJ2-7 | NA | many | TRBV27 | TGTGCCAGCAGTTTATCACGCAGGTTCGCTGGGAACATCGAGCAGTACTTC | CASSLSRRFAGNIEQYF
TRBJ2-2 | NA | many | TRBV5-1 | TGCGCCAGCAGCTTGGTTTTAGGAAACACCGGGGAGCTGTTTTTT | CASSLVLGNTGELFF
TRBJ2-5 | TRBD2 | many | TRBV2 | TGTGCCAGCAGAGTAACTAGCGGAGGGGAAGAGACCCAGTACTTC | CASRVTSGGEETQYF
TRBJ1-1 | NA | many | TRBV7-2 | TGTGCCAGCAGCTCCCAGGGACAGAACACTGAAGCTTTCTTT | CASSSQGQNTEAFF
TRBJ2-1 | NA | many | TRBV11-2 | TGTGCCAGCAGCTTTAGTAGGGTACAGGGTGCTGAGCAGTTCTTC | CASSFSRVQGAEQFF
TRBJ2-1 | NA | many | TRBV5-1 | TGCGCCAGCAGCTTGGGGGACCTCCTCGGTCCGCAGTTCTTC | CASSLGDLLGPQFF
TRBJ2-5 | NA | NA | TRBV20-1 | TGCAGTGCTAGCCAGGACTTGTATGAGACCCAGTACTTC | CSASQDLYETQYF
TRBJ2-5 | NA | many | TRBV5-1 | TGCGCCAGCAGCTTGGCCCATGAAGAGACCCAGTACTTC | CASSLAHEETQYF